This T cell receptor beta chain was recovered during a study of a mutant IDH1 vaccine in newly diagnosed glioma. The CDR3 is made up of 15 amino acids. The germline V gene encodes CDR1 SNHLY and CDR2 FYNNEI. Trimming took off 1 base at V and 4 bases at J, with 13 bases between the two ends. Time point indicated: week 47, end of study. Doses comprised 300 ug of mutant IDH1 20-mer peptide each, plus topical imiquimod. In weeks 1, 3, 5, 7, 11, 15, 19 and 23, patients were immunized, eight times in all. With respect to this clone: What it binds is not known.

Measured with immunoSEQ multiplex PCR; TCRdb has only the in-frame clones, and not every one. Found here are roughly 43,000 clones, 82% of them singletons; the top ten hold over 15%. The input for sequencing was PBMCs, taken from a glioma patient whose treatment included an IDH1 peptide vaccine. The V and J genes are TRBV2 and TRBJ1-1; tentatively, D is TRBD1 (5 bases). This TCR was sampled from a man aged 18 to 30 with glioma. Some clones in this sample may be carry-over from other donors' samples. The CDR3: CASSEVEQVGTEAFF. The CDR3 coding sequence is TGTGCCAGCAGTGAAGTCGAACAGGTGGGCACTGAAGCTTTCTTT.